This T cell receptor beta chain came from a study of T cell responses to AZD1222 COVID-19 vaccine. Study outcomes and limitations: Only a handful of AZD1222 recipients, five to seven in all, had baseline seropositivity.

The germline V gene has CDR1 SNHLY and CDR2 FYNNEI. The CDR3 has 14 residues. Losses at the gene ends were 0 bases for V and 4 bases for J; bases not matched to a gene: 0. A note on this clone: Its specificity is unknown.

Data came from immunoSEQ multiplex PCR; TCRdb stores just in-frame clones and leaves some out. The repertoire includes roughly 200,000 clones, 90% to 95% of them detected once, and under 1.1% sits in the top ten. The source material was peripheral blood, sampled 28 days after the second dose of the MenACWY control vaccine. The rearrangement uses TRBV2 and TRBJ2-1; 7 bases match TRBD2. This receptor was taken from an adult who received the MenACWY meningococcal vaccine as a control. CDR3 sequence reads: CASSEAGGYNEQFF. The DNA of the CDR3 is TGTGCCAGCAGTGAAGCGGGGGGGTACAATGAGCAGTTCTTC.